In its sample, the clone carrying this T cell receptor beta chain was seen a few times. What it binds is unknown. Use of 60 Vbeta and 13 Jbeta primers characterized the PCR. Profiling relied on immunoSEQ multiplex PCR, and the TCRdb table lists in-frame clones only, not all of them. The sample has about 140,000 clones, roughly three quarters seen once. The sample belongs to a study of cytomegalovirus exposure and HLA in healthy donors. Across the study: From about 170 million T cells, an earlier analysis saw 90 million to 130 million unique TCR beta sequences. Study-level points and caveats: Across HLA loci, a later analysis found differing TCR association rates, with DRB1 most and HLA-C fewest. A later analysis linked a missense variant in DCLRE1C to the trimming of TCR beta V and J genes.

This receptor was obtained from a male donor in good health and CMV-seronegative. The sample comprised PBMCs.

The CDR3 is CATTPSGGRGTEAFF. The CDR3 DNA sequence: TGTGCCACCACACCCTCAGGGGGCAGGGGCACTGAAGCTTTCTTT. The chain combines TRBV28 with TRBJ1-1; TRBD1 aligns across 8 bases. J was trimmed by 4 bases and V by 10 bases; bases with no gene match: 14. Germline CDR1 MDHEN, CDR2 SYDVKM. The CDR3 contains 15 residues.